This T cell receptor beta chain was documented in a study of cytomegalovirus exposure and HLA in healthy donors. The PCR made use of 60 Vbeta and 13 Jbeta primers. Method: immunoSEQ multiplex PCR; TCRdb's copy keeps in-frame clones and lacks some. The table records roughly 100,000 clones, roughly four fifths of them present only once. The CDR3 has 16 residues. Germline CDR1 MNHEY, CDR2 SVGAGI. Trimming stripped 2 bases from V and 8 bases from J, with 22 bases between. The receptor's source is a male donor in good health and CMV-seropositive. The chain couples TRBV6-5 to TRBJ2-7, with D maybe TRBD2 (6 bases). Sequenced material: PBMCs. The CDR3 loop is CASSYLKDAGPTQQYF. CDR3 sequence (DNA): TGTGCCAGCAGTTACCTTAAGGACGCGGGGCCCACCCAGCAGTACTTC.